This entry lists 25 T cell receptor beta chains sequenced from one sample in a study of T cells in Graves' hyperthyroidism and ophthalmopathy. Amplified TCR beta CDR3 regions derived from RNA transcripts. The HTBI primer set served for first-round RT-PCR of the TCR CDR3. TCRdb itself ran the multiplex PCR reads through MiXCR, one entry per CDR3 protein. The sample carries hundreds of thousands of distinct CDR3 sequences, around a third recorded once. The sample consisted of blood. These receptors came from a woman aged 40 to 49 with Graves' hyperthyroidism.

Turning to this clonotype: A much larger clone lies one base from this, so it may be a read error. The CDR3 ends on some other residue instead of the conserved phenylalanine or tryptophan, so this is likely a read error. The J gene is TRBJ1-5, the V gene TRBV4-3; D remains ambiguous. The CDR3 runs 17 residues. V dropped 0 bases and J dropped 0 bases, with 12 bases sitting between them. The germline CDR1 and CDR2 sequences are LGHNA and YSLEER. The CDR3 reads CASSQDPTSSSNQPQHL. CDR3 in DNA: TGCGCCAGCAGCCAAGATCCGACCTCAAGTAGCAATCAGCCCCAGCATTTG.

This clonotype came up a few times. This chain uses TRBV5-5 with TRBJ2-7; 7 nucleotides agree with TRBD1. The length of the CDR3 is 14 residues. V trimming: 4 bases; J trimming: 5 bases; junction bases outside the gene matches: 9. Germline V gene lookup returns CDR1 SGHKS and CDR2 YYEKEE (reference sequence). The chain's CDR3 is CASSPQQGVNEQYF. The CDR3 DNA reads TGTGCCAGCAGCCCACAGCAGGGGGTTAACGAGCAGTACTTC.

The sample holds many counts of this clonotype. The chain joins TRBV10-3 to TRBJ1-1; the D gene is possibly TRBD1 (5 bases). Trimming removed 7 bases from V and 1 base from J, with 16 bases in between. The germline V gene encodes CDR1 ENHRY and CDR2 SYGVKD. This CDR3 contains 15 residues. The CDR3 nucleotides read TGTGCCATCAAAGGCATGGGGCAGGGGAACACTGAAGCTTTCTTT. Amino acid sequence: CAIKGMGQGNTEAFF.

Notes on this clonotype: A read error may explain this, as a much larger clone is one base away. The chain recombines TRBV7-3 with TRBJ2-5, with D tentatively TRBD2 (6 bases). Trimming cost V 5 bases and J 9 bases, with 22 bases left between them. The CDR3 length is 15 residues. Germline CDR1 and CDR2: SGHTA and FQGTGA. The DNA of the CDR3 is TGTGCCAGCAGCCCTGAGGTGGGGTATGGGGAGGCCCAGTACTTC. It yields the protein CASSPEVGYGEAQYF.

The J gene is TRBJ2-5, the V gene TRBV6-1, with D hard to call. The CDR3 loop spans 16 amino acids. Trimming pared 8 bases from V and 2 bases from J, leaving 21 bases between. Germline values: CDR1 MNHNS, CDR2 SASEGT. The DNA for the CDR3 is TGTGCCAGCCGAAACGATCGGACGGAGTGGCAAGAGACCCAGTACTTC. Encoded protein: CASRNDRTEWQETQYF.

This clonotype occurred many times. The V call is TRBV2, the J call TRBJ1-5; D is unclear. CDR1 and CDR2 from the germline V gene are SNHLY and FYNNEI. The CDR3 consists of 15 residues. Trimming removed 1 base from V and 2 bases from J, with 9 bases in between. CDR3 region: CASSEGAGRNQPQHF. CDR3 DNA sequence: TGTGCCAGCAGTGAAGGTGCAGGCCGCAATCAGCCCCAGCATTTT.

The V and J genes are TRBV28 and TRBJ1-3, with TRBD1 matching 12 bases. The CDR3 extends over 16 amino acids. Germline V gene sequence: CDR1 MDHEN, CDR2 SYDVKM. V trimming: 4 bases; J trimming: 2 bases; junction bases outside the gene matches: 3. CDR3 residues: CASSWGQGATGNTIYF. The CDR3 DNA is TGTGCCAGCAGTTGGGGACAGGGGGCGACTGGAAACACCATATATTTT.

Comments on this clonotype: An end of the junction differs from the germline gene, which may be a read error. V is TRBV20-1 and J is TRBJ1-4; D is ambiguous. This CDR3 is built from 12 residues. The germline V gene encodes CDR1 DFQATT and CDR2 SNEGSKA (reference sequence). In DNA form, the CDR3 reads TGCAGTGCTAGAAATCGGAATGCCGGGTCCGCTTTT. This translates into CSARNRNAGSAF.

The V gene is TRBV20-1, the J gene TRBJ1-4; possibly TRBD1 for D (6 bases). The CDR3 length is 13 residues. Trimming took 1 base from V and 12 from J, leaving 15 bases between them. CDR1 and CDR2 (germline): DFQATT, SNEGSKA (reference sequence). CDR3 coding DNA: TGCAGTGCTAGAGTATGGGGGCGGGGCGAACTGTTTTTT. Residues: CSARVWGRGELFF.

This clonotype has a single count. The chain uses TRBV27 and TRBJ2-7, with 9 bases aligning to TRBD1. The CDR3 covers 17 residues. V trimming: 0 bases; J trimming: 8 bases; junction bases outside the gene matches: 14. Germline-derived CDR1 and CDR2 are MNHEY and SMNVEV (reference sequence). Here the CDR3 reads CASSLSIFGGTGQQQYF. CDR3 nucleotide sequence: TGTGCCAGCAGTTTATCGATTTTTGGGGGGACAGGGCAACAGCAGTACTTC.

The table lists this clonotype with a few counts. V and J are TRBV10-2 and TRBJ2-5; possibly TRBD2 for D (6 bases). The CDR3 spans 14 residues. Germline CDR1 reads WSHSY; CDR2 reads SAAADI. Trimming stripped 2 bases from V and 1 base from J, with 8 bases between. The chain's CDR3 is CASSEGGSQETQYF. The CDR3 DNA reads TGCGCCAGCAGTGAGGGGGGGTCCCAAGAGACCCAGTACTTC.

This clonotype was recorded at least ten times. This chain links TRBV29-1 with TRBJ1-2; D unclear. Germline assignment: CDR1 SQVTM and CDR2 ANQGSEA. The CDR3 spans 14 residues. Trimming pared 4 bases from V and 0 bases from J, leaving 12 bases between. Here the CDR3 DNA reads TGCAGCGTTGGGAGTTACGACCCTAACTATGGCTACACCTTC. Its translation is CSVGSYDPNYGYTF.

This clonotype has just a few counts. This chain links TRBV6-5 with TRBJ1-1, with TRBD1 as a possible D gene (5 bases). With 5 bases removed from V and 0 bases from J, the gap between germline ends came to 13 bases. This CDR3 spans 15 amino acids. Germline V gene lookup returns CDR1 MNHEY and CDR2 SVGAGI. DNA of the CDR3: TGTGCCAGCAGTGAAGATTGGGGCTTGAACACTGAAGCTTTCTTT. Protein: CASSEDWGLNTEAFF.

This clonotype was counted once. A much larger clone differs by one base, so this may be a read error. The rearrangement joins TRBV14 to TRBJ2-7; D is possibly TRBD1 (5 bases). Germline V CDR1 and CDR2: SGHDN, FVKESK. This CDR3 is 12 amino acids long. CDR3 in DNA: TGTGCCAGCAGCGCAGGGAACTACGAGCGGTACTTC. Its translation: CASSAGNYERYF.

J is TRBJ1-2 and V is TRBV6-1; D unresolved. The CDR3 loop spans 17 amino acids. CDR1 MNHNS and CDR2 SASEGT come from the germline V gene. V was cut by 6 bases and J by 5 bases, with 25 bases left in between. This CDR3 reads CASSLKSPSTTGYGYTF. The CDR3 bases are TGTGCCAGCAGCCTAAAATCCCCCTCGACCACTGGATATGGCTACACCTTC.

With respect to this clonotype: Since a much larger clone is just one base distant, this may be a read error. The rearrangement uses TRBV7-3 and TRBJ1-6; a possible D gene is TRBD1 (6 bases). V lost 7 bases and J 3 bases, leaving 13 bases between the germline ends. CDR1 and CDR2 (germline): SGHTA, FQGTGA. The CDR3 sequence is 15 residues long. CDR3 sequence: CASNFRQDYNSPLHF. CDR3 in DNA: TGTGCCAGCAACTTCCGACAGGACTATAATTCACCCCTCCACTTT.

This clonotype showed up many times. CDR3 nucleotides: TGTGCCAGCAGCGCCGGGGACAGGGGGCCGTACGAGCAGTACTTC. Translated: CASSAGDRGPYEQYF. The V gene is TRBV9, the J gene TRBJ2-7, with 12 nucleotides matching TRBD1. This CDR3 comprises 15 residues. Unmatched junction bases numbered 5, after V lost 3 bases and J lost 4 bases. Germline loops: CDR1 SGDLS, CDR2 YYNGEE. Using reference TRBV9 and TRBJ2-7 for the parts outside the CDR3, the full variable domain is DSGVTQTPKHLITATGQRVTLRCSPRSGDLSVYWYQQSLDQGLQFLIQYYNGEERAKGNILERFSAQQFPDLHSELNLSSLELGDSALYFCASSAGDRGPYEQYFGPGTRLTVT.

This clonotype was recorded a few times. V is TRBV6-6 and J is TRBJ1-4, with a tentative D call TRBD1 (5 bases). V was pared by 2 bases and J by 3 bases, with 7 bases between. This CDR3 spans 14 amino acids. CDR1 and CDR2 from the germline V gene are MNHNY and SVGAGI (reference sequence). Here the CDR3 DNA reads TGTGCCAGCAGTTACAGGGGATCTAATGAAAAACTGTTTTTT. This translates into CASSYRGSNEKLFF.

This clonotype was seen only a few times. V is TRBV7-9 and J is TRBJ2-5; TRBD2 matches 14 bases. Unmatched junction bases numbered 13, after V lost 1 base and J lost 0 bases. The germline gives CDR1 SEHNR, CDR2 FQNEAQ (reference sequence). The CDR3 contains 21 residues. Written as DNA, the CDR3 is TGTGCCAGCAGCTTAGAGCGGTCCCGACTAGCGGGGGGGCCGGACCAAGAGACCCAGTACTTC. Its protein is CASSLERSRLAGGPDQETQYF.

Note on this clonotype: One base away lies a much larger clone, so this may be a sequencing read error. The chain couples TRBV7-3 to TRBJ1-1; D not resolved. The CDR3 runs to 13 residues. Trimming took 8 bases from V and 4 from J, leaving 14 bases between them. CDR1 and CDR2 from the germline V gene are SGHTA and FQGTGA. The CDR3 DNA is TGTGCCAGCCTGAGACCGCAGAGCACTGAAGCTTTCTTT. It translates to CASLRPQSTEAFF.

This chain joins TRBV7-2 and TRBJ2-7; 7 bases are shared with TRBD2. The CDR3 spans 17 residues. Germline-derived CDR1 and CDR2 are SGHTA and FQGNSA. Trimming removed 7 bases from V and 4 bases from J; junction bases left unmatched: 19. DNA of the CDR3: TGTGCCAGCACCTTGTCCCGGTCCGGGCCCGGGGGGTACGAGCAGTACTTC. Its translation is CASTLSRSGPGGYEQYF.

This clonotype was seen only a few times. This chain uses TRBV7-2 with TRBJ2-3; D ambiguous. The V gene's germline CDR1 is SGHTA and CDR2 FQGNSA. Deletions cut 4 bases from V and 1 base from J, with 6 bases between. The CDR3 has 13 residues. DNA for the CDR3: TGTGCCAGCAGCTCTATGGGCACAGATACGCAGTATTTT. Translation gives CASSSMGTDTQYF. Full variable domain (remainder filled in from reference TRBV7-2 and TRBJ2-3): GAGVSQSPSNKVTEKGKDVELRCDPISGHTALYWYRQSLGQGLEFLIYFQGNSAPDKSGLPSDRFSAERTGGSVSTLTIQRTQQEDSAVYLCASSSMGTDTQYFGPGTRLTVL.

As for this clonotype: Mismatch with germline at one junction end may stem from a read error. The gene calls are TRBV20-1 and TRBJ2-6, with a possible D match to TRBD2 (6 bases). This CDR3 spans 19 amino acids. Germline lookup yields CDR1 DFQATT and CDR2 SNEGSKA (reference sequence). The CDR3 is CSARVGPGLSHSGANVPTF. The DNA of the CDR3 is TGCAGTGCTAGAGTCGGCCCGGGACTTAGCCACTCTGGGGCCAACGTCCCGACTTTC.

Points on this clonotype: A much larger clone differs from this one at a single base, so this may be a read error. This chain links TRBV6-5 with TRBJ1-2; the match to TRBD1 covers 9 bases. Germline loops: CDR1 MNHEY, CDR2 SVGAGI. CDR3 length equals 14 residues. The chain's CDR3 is CAISYSTGGTGYTF. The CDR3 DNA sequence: TGTGCCATCAGTTACTCAACAGGGGGCACTGGCTACACCTTC.

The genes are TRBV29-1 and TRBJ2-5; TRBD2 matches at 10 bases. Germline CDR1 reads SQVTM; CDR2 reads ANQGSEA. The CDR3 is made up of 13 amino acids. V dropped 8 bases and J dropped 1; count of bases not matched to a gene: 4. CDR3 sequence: CSLPSGGQETQYF. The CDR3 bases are TGCAGCTTGCCTAGCGGGGGCCAAGAGACCCAGTACTTC.